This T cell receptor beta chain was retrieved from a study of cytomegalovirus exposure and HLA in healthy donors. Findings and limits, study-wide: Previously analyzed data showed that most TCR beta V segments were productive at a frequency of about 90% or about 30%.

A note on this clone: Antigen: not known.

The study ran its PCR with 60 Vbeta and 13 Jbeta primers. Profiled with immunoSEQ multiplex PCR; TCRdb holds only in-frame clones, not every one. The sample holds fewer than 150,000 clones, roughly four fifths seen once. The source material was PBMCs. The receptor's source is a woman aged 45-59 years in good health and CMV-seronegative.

The CDR3 region has the DNA TGTGCCAGCAGCCTTCCCCTGACCGGGACAGGGGAGACCGAAGCTTTCTTT. Protein: CASSLPLTGTGETEAFF. This chain links TRBV7-6 with TRBJ1-1; 10 bases agree with TRBD1. Unmatched junction bases numbered 17, after V lost 5 bases and J lost 8 bases. The CDR3 contains 17 residues. Germline CDR1 is SGHVS and CDR2 is FNYEAQ.